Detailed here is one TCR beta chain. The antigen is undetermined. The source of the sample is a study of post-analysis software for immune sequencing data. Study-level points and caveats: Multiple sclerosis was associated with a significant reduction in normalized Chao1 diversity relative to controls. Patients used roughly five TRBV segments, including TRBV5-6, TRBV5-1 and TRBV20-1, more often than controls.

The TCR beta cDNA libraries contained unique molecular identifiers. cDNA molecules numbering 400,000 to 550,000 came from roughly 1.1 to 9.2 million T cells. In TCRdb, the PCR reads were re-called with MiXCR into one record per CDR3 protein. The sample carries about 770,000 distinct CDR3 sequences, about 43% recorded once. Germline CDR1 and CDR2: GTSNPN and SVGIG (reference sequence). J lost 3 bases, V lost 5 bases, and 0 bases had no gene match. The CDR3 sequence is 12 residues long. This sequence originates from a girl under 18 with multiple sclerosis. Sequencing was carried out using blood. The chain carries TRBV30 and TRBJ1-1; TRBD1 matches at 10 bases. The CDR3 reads CAWGQGDTEAFF. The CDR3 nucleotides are TGTGCCTGGGGACAGGGGGACACTGAAGCTTTCTTT. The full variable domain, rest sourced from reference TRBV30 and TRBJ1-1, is SQTIHQWPATLVQPVGSPLSLECTVEGTSNPNLYWYRQAAGRGLQLLFYSVGIGQISSEVPQNLSASRPQDRQFILSSKKLLLSDSGFYLCAWGQGDTEAFFGQGTRLTVV.